This passage covers 24 T cell receptor beta chains from one sample sequenced in a study of graft-versus-host responses after intestinal transplantation. For these receptors, no antigen is known. TCRdb's copy holds only in-frame clones and misses some; the assay was immunoSEQ multiplex PCR. Of over 90,000 clones listed, 91% are singletons. Sequenced material: unstimulated CD4+ T cells sorted from spleen or lymph node cells, taken before transplant. The receptors were gathered from a human donor who was the organ donor for an intestinal transplant.

The chain employs TRBV11-2 and TRBJ1-1; D possibly corresponds to TRBD1 (5 bases). In germline, CDR1 is SGHAT, CDR2 FQNNGV. V was shortened by 1 base and J by 1 base, with 13 bases between the two germline ends. This CDR3 region has 16 residues. The CDR3 region is CASSLGKGLRNTEAFF. The CDR3 bases are TGTGCCAGCAGCTTAGGGAAGGGACTGAGGAACACTGAAGCTTTCTTT. Drawing the rest from reference TRBV11-2 and TRBJ1-1, the complete variable domain is EAGVAQSPRYKIIEKRQSVAFWCNPISGHATLYWYQQILGQGPKLLIQFQNNGVVDDSQLPKDRFSAERLKGVDSTLKIQPAKLEDSAVYLCASSLGKGLRNTEAFFGQGTRLTVV.

The chain employs TRBV6-1 and TRBJ1-5, with a possible D match to TRBD1 (5 bases). Germline values: CDR1 MNHNS, CDR2 SASEGT. Trimming shortened V by 4 bases and J by 2 bases, and 9 bases separated the two germline ends. The CDR3 totals 14 residues. CDR3 amino acids: CASSARGGNQPQHF. The CDR3, as DNA: TGTGCCAGCAGTGCTAGGGGTGGCAATCAGCCCCAGCATTTT.

The gene calls are TRBV7-9 and TRBJ1-2, with TRBD1 matching over 9 bases. In germline, CDR1 is SEHNR, CDR2 FQNEAQ (reference sequence). V was pared by 4 bases and J by 8 bases, with 2 bases of the junction left unmatched. This CDR3 spans 12 amino acids. The CDR3: CASSWTGDGYTF. In DNA form, the CDR3 reads TGTGCCAGCAGCTGGACAGGGGACGGCTACACCTTC.

The chain couples TRBV5-1 to TRBJ2-1, with 10 bases aligning to TRBD2. Germline values: CDR1 SGHRS, CDR2 YFSETQ. V lost 3 bases and J lost 7; bases outside the gene matches: 10. CDR3 length equals 16 residues. As DNA, the CDR3 is TGCGCCAGCAGCTCCTTAGCGGGGGGTATTGTTAATGAGCAGTTCTTC. Translated, it gives CASSSLAGGIVNEQFF.

This clone was observed a few times. The chain carries TRBV7-2 and TRBJ1-3; 10 positions match TRBD1. Trimming removed 5 bases from V and 10 bases from J; junction bases left unmatched: 5. Germline V gives CDR1 SGHTA, CDR2 FQGNSA. This CDR3 region has 13 residues. The CDR3 loop reads CASSLDRGQTIYF. As DNA, the CDR3 is TGTGCCAGCAGCCTCGACAGGGGGCAGACCATATATTTT.

This rearrangement joins TRBV6-5 to TRBJ2-1; 12 bases agree with TRBD2. V gave up 2 bases and J gave up 6 bases; unmatched junction bases: 5. Germline CDR1 is MNHEY and CDR2 is SVGAGI. The CDR3 consists of 16 residues. CDR3 DNA sequence: TGTGCCAGCAGTTACCTACTAGCGGGGGGCCTCAATGAGCAGTTCTTC. Translating it yields CASSYLLAGGLNEQFF.

This sequence joins TRBV5-1 and TRBJ2-1, with a possible D match to TRBD1 (6 bases). The CDR3 is 14 amino acids. V lost 4 bases to trimming and J lost 12 bases, with 20 bases between them. Germline assignment: CDR1 SGHRS and CDR2 YFSETQ. CDR3: CASSKAGAARAQFF. The CDR3 DNA reads as TGCGCCAGCAGCAAGGCAGGGGCCGCGAGGGCGCAGTTCTTC.

This chain's CDR3 is CASSLLTGGDYGYTF. In DNA, the CDR3 is TGTGCCAGCAGCTTACTCACAGGGGGCGACTATGGCTACACCTTC. This sequence joins TRBV5-5 and TRBJ1-2, with TRBD1 matching 9 bases. Germline V gives CDR1 SGHKS, CDR2 YYEKEE (reference sequence). V lost 2 bases to trimming and J lost 3 bases; unmatched junction nucleotides: 5. The CDR3 is 15 residues long. The variable domain in full, with the rest retrieved from reference TRBV5-5 and TRBJ1-2, is DAGVTQSPTHLIKTRGQQVTLRCSPISGHKSVSWYQQVLGQGPQFIFQYYEKEERGRGNFPDRFSARQFPNYSSELNVNALLLGDSALYLCASSLLTGGDYGYTFGSGTRLTVV.

The chain recombines TRBV4-1 with TRBJ2-7, with D unresolved. The CDR3 runs 15 residues. Deletions cut 4 bases from V and 3 bases from J, with 16 bases between. From germline, CDR1 is MGHRA and CDR2 YSYEKL. Written as DNA, the CDR3 is TGCGCCAGCAGCCGTCTAGAATTAGGAAACTACGAGCAGTACTTC. Translated: CASSRLELGNYEQYF.

The chain links TRBV7-8 to TRBJ1-6; D not certain. Germline V lookup: CDR1 SGHVS, CDR2 FQNEAQ. CDR3 length: 15 amino acids. The germline V and J ends were trimmed by 1 base and 8 bases, with 12 bases remaining between them. This CDR3 reads CASSLVVVEDSPLHF. The CDR3 coding sequence is TGTGCCAGCAGCTTAGTTGTCGTTGAGGATTCACCCCTCCACTTT.

The J gene is TRBJ2-5, the V gene TRBV4-2; 7 bases are a match to TRBD2. V shed 3 bases, J shed 1 base, and the junction held 8 bases outside the gene matches. The CDR3 sequence is 16 residues long. In germline, CDR1 is LGHNA, CDR2 YNFKEQ. The CDR3 coding sequence is TGTGCCAGCAGCCATGACCCCTCTAGCGGCCAAGAGACCCAGTACTTC. Translation gives CASSHDPSSGQETQYF.

This rearrangement joins TRBV7-8 to TRBJ2-7, with 11 bases fitting TRBD1. The CDR3 runs 18 residues. Trimming took 1 base from V and 4 from J; bases not matched to a gene: 12. The germline V gene has CDR1 SGHVS and CDR2 FQNEAQ. As DNA, the CDR3 is TGTGCCAGCAGCTTAGGAATAGGACAGGGGGCGAATCGGTACGAGCAGTACTTC. Its translation is CASSLGIGQGANRYEQYF.

The chain is built from TRBV2 and TRBJ2-2, with TRBD1 as a possible D gene (6 bases). V lost 7 bases and J lost 1, with 7 bases in between. The CDR3 covers 13 residues. CDR1 is SNHLY and CDR2 is FYNNEI in the germline V gene. In nucleotides, the CDR3 is TGTGCCAGCACACAGGGGAACACCGGGGAGCTGTTTTTT. This translates into CASTQGNTGELFF.

The V and J genes are TRBV19 and TRBJ1-1; D not resolved. Germline CDR1 reads LNHDA; CDR2 reads SQIVND (reference sequence). This CDR3 has 16 amino acids. V was shortened by 3 bases and J by 0 bases, with 14 bases between the two germline ends. The CDR3 sequence is CASSIKSAVMNTEAFF. The CDR3 nucleotides read TGTGCCAGTAGTATTAAGTCGGCGGTTATGAACACTGAAGCTTTCTTT.

This rearrangement joins TRBV6-6 to TRBJ2-7; the match to TRBD1 covers 7 bases. This CDR3 contains 12 residues. The germline V gene encodes CDR1 MNHNY and CDR2 SVGAGI (reference sequence). V dropped 7 bases and J dropped 3; count of bases not matched to a gene: 3. CDR3 bases: TGTGCCAGCAAGGCAGGGGGCTACGAGCAGTACTTC. The encoded protein is CASKAGGYEQYF.

This clone was picked up a small number of times. Here the CDR3 DNA reads TGTGCCAGCAGCGTAGCTGCGGGGGGGCAAAGCACAGATACGCAGTATTTT. This translates into CASSVAAGGQSTDTQYF. V and J are TRBV9 and TRBJ2-3; 9 bases are a match to TRBD2. J was trimmed by 0 bases and V by 0 bases; bases with no gene match: 5. The CDR3 length is 17 residues. The germline V gene has CDR1 SGDLS and CDR2 YYNGEE.

The chain uses TRBV12-5 and TRBJ1-2; D may be TRBD1 (5 bases). Germline assignment: CDR1 LGHNT and CDR2 FRNRAP. This CDR3 has 13 residues. Trimming took 6 bases from V and 5 from J, leaving 13 bases between them. CDR3 sequence reads: CASGGLIGYGYTF. The DNA of the CDR3 is TGTGCTAGTGGGGGACTTATCGGTTATGGCTACACCTTC.

V is TRBV5-1 and J is TRBJ1-1; TRBD1 agrees at 10 bases. Germline values: CDR1 SGHRS, CDR2 YFSETQ. CDR3 size: 18 residues. With V trimmed by 0 bases and J by 4 bases, 12 bases remained unmatched. CDR3 residues: CASSLVEATGGAGTEAFF. As DNA, the CDR3 is TGCGCCAGCAGCTTGGTTGAGGCGACAGGGGGCGCGGGCACTGAAGCTTTCTTT.

This clone turned up a few times. The chain uses TRBV10-3 and TRBJ1-3; D is ambiguous. CDR1 is ENHRY and CDR2 is SYGVKD in the germline V gene. V lost 11 bases and J 9 bases, leaving 11 bases between the germline ends. The CDR3 extends over 10 amino acids. CDR3 in DNA: TGTGCCGCTGGTGAGGGCACCATATATTTT. It encodes CAAGEGTIYF.

The V and J genes are TRBV5-5 and TRBJ2-2, with TRBD1 matching 7 bases. Germline trimming cut 3 bases from V and 0 bases from J; bases unmatched to any gene: 17. This CDR3 has 20 residues. The germline V gene encodes CDR1 SGHKS and CDR2 YYEKEE (reference sequence). CDR3 bases: TGTGCCAGCAGCTCAACCACCCCGACAGGGCCCAAATCGAACACCGGGGAGCTGTTTTTT. Its protein is CASSSTTPTGPKSNTGELFF.

V and J are TRBV4-1 and TRBJ2-1; maybe TRBD2 (7 bases). Per germline, CDR1 MGHRA and CDR2 YSYEKL. CDR3 size: 20 residues. Trimming took 1 base from V and 4 from J, leaving 26 bases between them. The CDR3 bases are TGCGCCAGCAGCCAAGTGGGTGTAGGGGGGGCGCCTCCGAAGTACAATGAGCAGTTCTTC. It encodes CASSQVGVGGAPPKYNEQFF.

The chain couples TRBV4-1 to TRBJ2-3, with 10 bases matching TRBD2. This CDR3 has 17 residues. The V gene's germline CDR1 is MGHRA and CDR2 YSYEKL. With V trimmed by 8 bases and J by 5 bases, 16 bases remained unmatched. CDR3 coding DNA: TGCGCCAGCCTACCTACTCCACGGACTAGCGGAGGAGATACGCAGTATTTT. Translated: CASLPTPRTSGGDTQYF.

CDR3 sequence (DNA): TGTGCCAGCAGTTCTCCGGGACAGGGTCTTGGCTACACCTTC. Its protein product is CASSSPGQGLGYTF. J is TRBJ1-2 and V is TRBV28; TRBD1 matches at 9 bases. The CDR3 length is 14 residues. Germline trimming cut 4 bases from V and 7 bases from J; bases unmatched to any gene: 7. Germline values: CDR1 MDHEN, CDR2 SYDVKM.

V is TRBV10-3 and J is TRBJ1-2; weak D call: TRBD1 (5 bases). The CDR3 covers 13 residues. Germline assignment: CDR1 ENHRY and CDR2 SYGVKD. Trimming cost V 0 bases and J 3 bases, with 5 bases left between them. The CDR3 DNA is TGTGCCATCAGTGAGTCAGGGGACTATGGCTACACCTTC. Translating it yields CAISESGDYGYTF.